Detailed here is one TCR beta chain. Its antigen is not identified. The sample is drawn from a study of T-cell memory formation after mild COVID-19. General study findings and limits: Clones contracting across day 15 to 85 had a balanced CD4/CD8 profile; later expanding clones leaned CD4+. Clones which contracted sat mainly in CM and EM if CD4+, and in EMRA if CD8+.

TCRdb called the 5' RACE reads again in MiXCR, with one record for every CDR3 protein. Among some 260,000 distinct CDR3 sequences listed, about 15% were seen once. This receptor was identified in a man between 18 and 29 years old who had mild COVID-19 (a few samples of this study predate the infection). Cell type and time point are not known. The material sequenced was PBMCs or a T cell subset sorted from them (not recorded which).

CDR3 nucleotides: TGCGCCAGCAGCACTATGGCGGACACTGAAGCTTTCTTT. This encodes CASSTMADTEAFF. V usage is TRBV5-1 and J usage is TRBJ1-1; D unclear. Trimming pared 4 bases from V and 3 bases from J, leaving 10 bases between. Germline V gives CDR1 SGHRS, CDR2 YFSETQ. The CDR3 covers 13 residues.